This T cell receptor beta chain came from a study of CD8 T cells in ankylosing spondylitis. The authors made TCR beta libraries by quantitative 5'-RACE with molecular barcodes. Each CDR3 protein gets one entry after TCRdb re-called the 5' RACE reads with MiXCR. The repertoire includes fewer than 250,000 distinct CDR3 sequences, roughly 18% of them detected once, and approximately 40% sits in the top ten. General observations from the study: The authors reported significant enrichment of disease-linked clones in matched ankylosing spondylitis synovial fluid. Earlier reports found some motif variants in synovial fluid and blood in reactive arthritis. Characteristic of ankylosing spondylitis blood, it appeared, was a TCR beta motif comprising about eight highly homologous variants. Disease-linked clones proved CD8+ and comparatively uncommon in peripheral blood.

This CDR3 comprises 15 residues. V shed 6 bases and J 5 bases; nucleotides not matched to a gene: 4. Germline loops: CDR1 MDHEN, CDR2 SYDVKM. Remarks on this clonotype: Its antigen is currently unknown.

The rearrangement joins TRBV28 to TRBJ2-2; TRBD2 aligns across 12 bases. The sequenced sample consisted of blood, either unsorted or a sorted T cell fraction (not recorded which). The receptor's source is a male donor with ankylosing spondylitis. The CDR3 DNA reads as TGTGCCAGCAGAGAGACTAGCGGGAGTACCGGGGAGCTGTTTTTT. Translation gives CASRETSGSTGELFF. The full variable domain, in which reference TRBV28 and TRBJ2-2 provide the parts outside the CDR3, is DVKVTQSSRYLVKRTGEKVFLECVQDMDHENMFWYRQDPGLGLRLIYFSYDVKMKEKGDIPEGYSVSREKKERFSLILESASTNQTSMYLCASRETSGSTGELFFGEGSRLTVL.